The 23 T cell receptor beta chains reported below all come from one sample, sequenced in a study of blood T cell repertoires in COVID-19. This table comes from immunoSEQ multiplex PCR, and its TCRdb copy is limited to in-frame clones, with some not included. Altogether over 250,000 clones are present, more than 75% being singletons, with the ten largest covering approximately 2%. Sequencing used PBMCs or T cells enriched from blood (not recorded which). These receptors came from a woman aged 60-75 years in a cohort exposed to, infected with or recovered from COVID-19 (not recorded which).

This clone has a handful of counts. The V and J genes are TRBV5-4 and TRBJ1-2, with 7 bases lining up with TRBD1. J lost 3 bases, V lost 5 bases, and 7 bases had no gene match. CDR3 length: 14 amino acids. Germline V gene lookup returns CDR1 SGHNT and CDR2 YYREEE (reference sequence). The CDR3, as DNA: TGTGCCAGCAGACCTGTACAGGGGCACTATGGCTACACCTTC. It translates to CASRPVQGHYGYTF.

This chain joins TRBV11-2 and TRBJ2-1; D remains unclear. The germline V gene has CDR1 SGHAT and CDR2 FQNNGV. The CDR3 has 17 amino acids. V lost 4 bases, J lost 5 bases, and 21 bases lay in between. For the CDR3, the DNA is TGTGCCAGCAGCTCCCGGCCCCTAGGTCTCGGCCACAATGAGCAGTTCTTC. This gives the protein CASSSRPLGLGHNEQFF.

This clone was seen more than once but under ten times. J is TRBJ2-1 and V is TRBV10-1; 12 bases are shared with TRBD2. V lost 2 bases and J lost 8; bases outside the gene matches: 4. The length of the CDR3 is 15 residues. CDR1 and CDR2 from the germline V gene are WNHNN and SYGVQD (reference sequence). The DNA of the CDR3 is TGCGCCAGCAGTGAGCGGACTAGCGGGACATATGAGCAGTTCTTC. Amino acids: CASSERTSGTYEQFF.

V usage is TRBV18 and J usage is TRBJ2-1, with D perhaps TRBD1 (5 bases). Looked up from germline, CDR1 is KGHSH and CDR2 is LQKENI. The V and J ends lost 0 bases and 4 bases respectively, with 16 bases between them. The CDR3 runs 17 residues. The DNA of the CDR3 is TGTGCCAGCTCACCACCCGCAGCAGGGCGCCCTTACAATGAGCAGTTCTTC. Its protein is CASSPPAAGRPYNEQFF.

DNA of the CDR3: TGTGCCAGCTCTACCATACGGGGGGATTCACCCCTCCACTTT. Protein sequence: CASSTIRGDSPLHF. The chain couples TRBV18 to TRBJ1-6; maybe TRBD1 (5 bases). CDR1 and CDR2 from the germline V gene are KGHSH and LQKENI. The CDR3 sequence is 14 residues long. The V end lost 6 bases, the J end lost 8 bases, and 14 bases lay between the germline ends.

CDR3 coding DNA: TGTGCCAGCAGTGAGGGGAATGGGAGGAAAGCCTACGAGCAGTACTTC. Translation: CASSEGNGRKAYEQYF. The rearrangement links TRBV2 to TRBJ2-7; D is perhaps TRBD2 (6 bases). The CDR3 has 16 amino acids. Germline CDR1 SNHLY, CDR2 FYNNEI. Trimming pared 3 bases from V and 2 bases from J, leaving 17 bases between.

The CDR3 here is CASRLSTGERGYTF. The CDR3 DNA reads TGTGCCAGCAGGCTTTCGACAGGGGAGAGGGGCTACACCTTC. The V and J genes are TRBV6-5 and TRBJ1-2; 8 bases align to TRBD1. Germline values: CDR1 MNHEY, CDR2 SVGAGI. Germline trimming cut 6 bases from V and 8 bases from J; bases unmatched to any gene: 11. This CDR3 comprises 14 residues.

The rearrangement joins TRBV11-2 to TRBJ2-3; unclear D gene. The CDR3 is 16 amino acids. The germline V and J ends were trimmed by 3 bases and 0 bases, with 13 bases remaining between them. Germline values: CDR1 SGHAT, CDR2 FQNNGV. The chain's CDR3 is CASSFINLPSTDTQYF. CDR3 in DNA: TGTGCCAGCAGCTTTATCAATCTACCTAGCACAGATACGCAGTATTTT.

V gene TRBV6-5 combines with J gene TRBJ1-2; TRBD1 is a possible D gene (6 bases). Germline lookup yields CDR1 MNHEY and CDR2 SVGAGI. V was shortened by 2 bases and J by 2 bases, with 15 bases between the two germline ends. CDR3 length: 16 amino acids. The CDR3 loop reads CASSYPQDGGNYGYTF. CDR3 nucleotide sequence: TGTGCCAGCAGTTACCCCCAGGATGGGGGCAACTATGGCTACACCTTC.

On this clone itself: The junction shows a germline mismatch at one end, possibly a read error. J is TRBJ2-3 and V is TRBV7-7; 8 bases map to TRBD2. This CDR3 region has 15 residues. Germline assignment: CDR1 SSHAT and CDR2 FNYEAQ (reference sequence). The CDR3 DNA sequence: TGTGCTAGCAGCTTAGCGGGATCGGGGGACGATACGCAGTATTTT. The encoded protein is CASSLAGSGDDTQYF.

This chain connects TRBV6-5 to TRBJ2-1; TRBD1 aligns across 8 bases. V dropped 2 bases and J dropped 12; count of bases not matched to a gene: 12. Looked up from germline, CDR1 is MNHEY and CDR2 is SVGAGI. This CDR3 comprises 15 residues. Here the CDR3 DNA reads TGTGCCAGCAGTTACATTGGACAGGGAGCCAAGGGGCAGTTCTTC. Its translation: CASSYIGQGAKGQFF.

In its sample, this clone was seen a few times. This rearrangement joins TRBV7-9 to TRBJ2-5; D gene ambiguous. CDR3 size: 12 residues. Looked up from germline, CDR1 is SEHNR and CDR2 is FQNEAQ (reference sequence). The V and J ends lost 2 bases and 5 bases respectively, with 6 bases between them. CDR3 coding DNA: TGTGCCAGCAGCTTACGGCGGGAGACCCAGTACTTC. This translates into CASSLRRETQYF.

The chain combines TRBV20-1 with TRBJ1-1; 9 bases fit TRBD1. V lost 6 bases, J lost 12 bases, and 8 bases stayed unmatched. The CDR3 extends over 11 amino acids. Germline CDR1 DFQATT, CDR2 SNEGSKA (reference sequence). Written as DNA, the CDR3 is TGCAGTGCGGCGGACAGGGGTCGGCCTTTCTTT. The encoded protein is CSAADRGRPFF.

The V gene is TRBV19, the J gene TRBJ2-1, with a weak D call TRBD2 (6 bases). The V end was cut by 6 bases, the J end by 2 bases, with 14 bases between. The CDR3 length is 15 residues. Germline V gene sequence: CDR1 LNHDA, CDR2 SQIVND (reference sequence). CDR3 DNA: TGTGCCAGTAGAGGCCCCCGGGGGACCTACAATGAGCAGTTCTTC. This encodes CASRGPRGTYNEQFF. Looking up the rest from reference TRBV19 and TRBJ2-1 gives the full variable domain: DGGITQSPKYLFRKEGQNVTLSCEQNLNHDAMYWYRQDPGQGLRLIYYSQIVNDFQKGDIAEGYSVSREKKESFPLTVTSAQKNPTAFYLCASRGPRGTYNEQFFGPGTRLTVL.

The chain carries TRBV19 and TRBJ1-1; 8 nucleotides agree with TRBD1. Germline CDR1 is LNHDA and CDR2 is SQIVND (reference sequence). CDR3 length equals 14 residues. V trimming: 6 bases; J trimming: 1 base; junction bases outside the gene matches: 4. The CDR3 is CASSVTGGNTEAFF. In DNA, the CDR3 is TGTGCCAGTAGCGTTACAGGGGGGAACACTGAAGCTTTCTTT.

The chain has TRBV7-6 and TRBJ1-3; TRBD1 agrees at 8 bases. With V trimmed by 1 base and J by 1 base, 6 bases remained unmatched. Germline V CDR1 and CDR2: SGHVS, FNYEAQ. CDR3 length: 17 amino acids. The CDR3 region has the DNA TGTGCCAGCAGCTTAGGCTTCAGGGGGCCATCTGGAAACACCATATATTTT. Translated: CASSLGFRGPSGNTIYF.

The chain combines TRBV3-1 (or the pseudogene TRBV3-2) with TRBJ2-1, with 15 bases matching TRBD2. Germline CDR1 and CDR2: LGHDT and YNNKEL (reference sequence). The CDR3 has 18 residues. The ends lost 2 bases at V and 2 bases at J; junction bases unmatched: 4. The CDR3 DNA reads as TGTGCCAGCAGCCAACTCCGGACTAGCGGGAGGGCCTACAATGAGCAGTTCTTC. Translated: CASSQLRTSGRAYNEQFF.

CDR3 DNA: TGTGCCAGCAGTGAGGGAGGGGTGGGCGGCTACACCTTC. Protein: CASSEGGVGGYTF. The chain joins TRBV6-4 to TRBJ1-2; TRBD1 is a possible D gene (5 bases). The CDR3 consists of 13 residues. Germline V lookup: CDR1 MRHNA, CDR2 SNTAGT. V was clipped by 3 bases and J by 8 bases, with 13 bases between them.

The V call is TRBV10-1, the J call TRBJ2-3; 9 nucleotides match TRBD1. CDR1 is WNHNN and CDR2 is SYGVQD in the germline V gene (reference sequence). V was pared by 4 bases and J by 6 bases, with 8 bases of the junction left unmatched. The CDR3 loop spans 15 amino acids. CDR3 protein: CASSGSTGGADTQYF. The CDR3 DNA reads TGCGCCAGCAGTGGTTCGACAGGGGGGGCTGATACGCAGTATTTT.

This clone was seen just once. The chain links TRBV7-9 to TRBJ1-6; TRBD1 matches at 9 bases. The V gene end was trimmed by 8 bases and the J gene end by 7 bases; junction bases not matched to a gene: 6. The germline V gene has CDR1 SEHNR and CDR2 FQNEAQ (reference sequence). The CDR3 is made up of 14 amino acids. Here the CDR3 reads CASDPGQGNSPLHF. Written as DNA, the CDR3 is TGTGCCAGCGATCCGGGACAGGGAAATTCACCCCTCCACTTT.

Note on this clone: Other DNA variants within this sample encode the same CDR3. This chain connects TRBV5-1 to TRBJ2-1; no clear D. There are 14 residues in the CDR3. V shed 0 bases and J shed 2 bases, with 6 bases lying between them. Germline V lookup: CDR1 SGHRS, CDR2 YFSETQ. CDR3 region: CASSLAGTYNEQFF. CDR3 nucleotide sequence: TGCGCCAGCAGCTTGGCCGGTACCTACAATGAGCAGTTCTTC.

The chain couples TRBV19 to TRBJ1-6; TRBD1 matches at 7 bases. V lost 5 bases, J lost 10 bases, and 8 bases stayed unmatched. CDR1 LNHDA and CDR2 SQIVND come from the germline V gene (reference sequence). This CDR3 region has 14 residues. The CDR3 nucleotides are TGTGCCAGTAGTTCAGGACAGGTCCGGTCACCCCTCCACTTT. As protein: CASSSGQVRSPLHF.

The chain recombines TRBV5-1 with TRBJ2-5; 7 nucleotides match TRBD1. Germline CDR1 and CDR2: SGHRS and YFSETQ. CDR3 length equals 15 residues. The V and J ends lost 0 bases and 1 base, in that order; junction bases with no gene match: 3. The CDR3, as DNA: TGCGCCAGCAGCTTGGGGGGACAGAGCCAAGAGACCCAGTACTTC. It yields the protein CASSLGGQSQETQYF.